These 32 T cell receptor beta chains came from one sample sequenced in a study of shared clonotypes between healthy human individuals. Sequenced by immunoSEQ multiplex PCR; TCRdb stores in-frame clones only, minus some. The sample carries about 2.4 million clones, more than 90% recorded once. The sample comprised naive CD4+ T cells sorted from blood. As for subset: CD45RA+ positively selected. These receptors all come from a man between 18 and 35 years old in good health.

V gene TRBV19 combines with J gene TRBJ1-4, with a possible D match to TRBD1 (6 bases). Trimming stripped 9 bases from V and 3 bases from J, with 17 bases between. There are 15 residues in the CDR3. Germline lookup yields CDR1 LNHDA and CDR2 SQIVND (reference sequence). CDR3 in DNA: TGTGCCAGCACTATCCTACAGGGTTCTAATGAAAAACTGTTTTTT. This sequence encodes CASTILQGSNEKLFF.

This sequence joins TRBV7-8 and TRBJ2-7, with 11 bases identical to TRBD2. CDR3 length equals 16 residues. Germline V gene sequence: CDR1 SGHVS, CDR2 FQNEAQ. Germline trimming cut 4 bases from V and 5 bases from J; bases unmatched to any gene: 10. CDR3 nucleotide sequence: TGTGCCAGCAGCTCGGACAGGTTAGCGGGAGGGCACGAGCAGTACTTC. Residues: CASSSDRLAGGHEQYF.

The chain employs TRBV2 and TRBJ1-5, with 8 bases identical to TRBD1. Trimming at V came to 7 bases and at J to 7 bases, leaving 12 bases not matched to a gene. The germline CDR1 and CDR2 sequences are SNHLY and FYNNEI. The CDR3 consists of 15 residues. This CDR3 reads CASNTQGAANQPQHF. The DNA of the CDR3 is TGTGCCAGCAATACCCAGGGGGCGGCGAACCAGCCCCAGCATTTT.

V gene TRBV28 combines with J gene TRBJ1-5, with D possibly matching TRBD1 (6 bases). CDR3 length: 15 residues. V lost 6 bases to trimming and J lost 1 base, with 13 bases between them. Germline V CDR1 and CDR2: MDHEN, SYDVKM. CDR3: CASRATGWSNQPQHF. CDR3 DNA: TGTGCCAGCAGGGCAACAGGGTGGAGCAATCAGCCCCAGCATTTT.

This clone was counted only a few times. The chain uses TRBV7-9 and TRBJ2-1; 7 nucleotides agree with TRBD2. CDR1 is SEHNR, CDR2 FQNEAQ, per germline (reference sequence). The CDR3 is made up of 16 amino acids. The V gene end was trimmed by 3 bases and the J gene end by 6 bases; junction bases not matched to a gene: 11. CDR3 in amino acids: CASSLTTSRETNEQFF. DNA of the CDR3: TGTGCCAGCAGCTTGACGACTAGCAGGGAGACCAATGAGCAGTTCTTC.

This clone was seen only a few times. The V call is TRBV2, the J call TRBJ2-7; TRBD1 is a possible D gene (6 bases). CDR1 is SNHLY and CDR2 is FYNNEI in the germline V gene. The V and J ends lost 8 bases and 3 bases respectively, with 14 bases between them. The CDR3 runs 13 residues. CDR3: CASYAGTNYEQYF. The CDR3 DNA sequence: TGTGCCAGCTACGCCGGGACAAACTACGAGCAGTACTTC.

This rearrangement joins TRBV27 to TRBJ1-1, with a possible D match to TRBD1 (5 bases). The CDR3 has 18 residues. Looked up from germline, CDR1 is MNHEY and CDR2 is SMNVEV (reference sequence). Trimming stripped 5 bases from V and 2 bases from J, with 24 bases between. The CDR3 region has the DNA TGTGCCAGCAGTGGGAGTAGGAGCGCGGGGCTGCTTAACACTGAAGCTTTCTTT. Amino acid sequence: CASSGSRSAGLLNTEAFF.

This sequence joins TRBV5-1 and TRBJ2-3; 9 bases map to TRBD1. This CDR3 has 14 amino acids. Germline loops: CDR1 SGHRS, CDR2 YFSETQ. V lost 4 bases, J lost 6 bases, and 6 bases stayed unmatched. The CDR3, as DNA: TGCGCCAGCAGCCGCCGGGACAGGGCCGATACGCAGTATTTT. This codes for CASSRRDRADTQYF. The full variable domain, rest sourced from reference TRBV5-1 and TRBJ2-3, is KAGVTQTPRYLIKTRGQQVTLSCSPISGHRSVSWYQQTPGQGLQFLFEYFSETQRNKGNFPGRFSGRQFSNSRSEMNVSTLELGDSALYLCASSRRDRADTQYFGPGTRLTVL.

V is TRBV7-2 and J is TRBJ1-1; 8 bases line up with TRBD1. V was pared by 1 base and J by 2 bases, with 3 bases of the junction left unmatched. There are 15 residues in the CDR3. Germline CDR1 is SGHTA and CDR2 is FQGNSA. CDR3: CASSLGDRRNTEAFF. In nucleotides, the CDR3 is TGTGCCAGCAGCTTAGGGGACAGGCGTAACACTGAAGCTTTCTTT.

The chain links TRBV15 to TRBJ2-7; perhaps TRBD1 as D (7 bases). Trimming cost V 1 base and J 5 bases, with 12 bases left between them. The CDR3 sequence is 14 residues long. The germline gives CDR1 LNHNV, CDR2 YYDKDF (reference sequence). Here the CDR3 reads CATSRAGGIDEQYF. In nucleotides, the CDR3 is TGTGCCACCAGCAGAGCAGGGGGGATCGACGAGCAGTACTTC.

This rearrangement joins TRBV12-2 to TRBJ1-1; the table's D gene call, TRBD1, was not cross checked with the DNA. TRBV12-2 is described as a pseudogene. This CDR3 spans 15 amino acids. CDR3 nucleotide sequence: TGTGCAAGTCGCTCCATCCCAGGGGCGAACACTGAAGCTTTCTTT. Amino acid sequence: CASRSIPGANTEAFF.

The chain uses TRBV5-1 and TRBJ2-7; D gene uncertain. The CDR3 covers 15 residues. Per germline, CDR1 SGHRS and CDR2 YFSETQ. The ends were cut back, 5 bases at V and 0 bases at J, with 15 bases in the middle. CDR3: CASRYIGSSSYEQYF. CDR3 DNA sequence: TGCGCCAGCAGATATATCGGGTCGAGCTCCTACGAGCAGTACTTC.

The gene calls are TRBV19 and TRBJ2-5; the match to TRBD1 covers 11 bases. Germline values: CDR1 LNHDA, CDR2 SQIVND (reference sequence). This CDR3 is built from 15 residues. V shed 4 bases, J shed 5 bases, and the junction held 6 bases outside the gene matches. The CDR3 DNA reads as TGTGCCAGTAGTAAGGGGGACAGGGGGAAGGAGACCCAGTACTTC. This sequence encodes CASSKGDRGKETQYF.

This clone was observed a few times. This chain joins TRBV7-9 and TRBJ1-1; maybe TRBD1 (6 bases). The CDR3 length is 13 residues. CDR1 and CDR2 (germline): SEHNR, FQNEAQ (reference sequence). The V end was cut by 6 bases, the J end by 3 bases, with 11 bases between. The chain's CDR3 is CASRRKGDTEAFF. CDR3 nucleotide sequence: TGTGCCAGCAGAAGGAAGGGGGACACTGAAGCTTTCTTT.

This clone showed up just a few times. In DNA form, the CDR3 reads TGTGCCAGCGGTCGGAGCGGGGGCAGCTACGAGCAGTACTTC. As protein: CASGRSGGSYEQYF. The rearrangement joins TRBV11-2 to TRBJ2-7; 8 bases are a match to TRBD2. The germline V gene encodes CDR1 SGHAT and CDR2 FQNNGV. This CDR3 spans 14 amino acids. V lost 8 bases, J lost 3 bases, and 9 bases stayed unmatched.

The V call is TRBV7-9, the J call TRBJ2-1, with D hard to call. CDR3 length: 12 residues. Germline lookup yields CDR1 SEHNR and CDR2 FQNEAQ (reference sequence). V gave up 1 base and J gave up 8 bases, with 6 bases separating them. The CDR3 coding sequence is TGTGCCAGCAGCTTAGGGAGCCATGAGCAGTTCTTC. This encodes CASSLGSHEQFF.

This rearrangement joins TRBV2 to TRBJ2-1; 9 bases fit TRBD2. From germline, CDR1 is SNHLY and CDR2 FYNNEI. The CDR3 totals 15 residues. V lost 6 bases to trimming and J lost 9 bases; unmatched junction nucleotides: 12. CDR3 DNA sequence: TGTGCCAGCAGCCGAACGGGACTAGCATTCCTTGAGCAGTTCTTC. Its translation is CASSRTGLAFLEQFF.

The genes are TRBV18 and TRBJ2-7, with 9 bases aligning to TRBD1. Germline V gene sequence: CDR1 KGHSH, CDR2 LQKENI. J gave up 3 bases and V 2 bases, and 5 bases lay outside the gene matches. CDR3 length: 15 amino acids. CDR3 in amino acids: CASSPLTGGYYEQYF. As DNA, the CDR3 is TGTGCCAGCTCACCATTAACAGGGGGCTACTACGAGCAGTACTTC.

In this sample, this clone turned up once. Other DNA sequences in this specimen translate into the identical CDR3. The J gene is TRBJ2-3, the V gene TRBV7-9, with TRBD2 identical over 8 bases. In germline, CDR1 is SEHNR, CDR2 FQNEAQ (reference sequence). V lost 2 bases to trimming and J lost 6 bases; unmatched junction nucleotides: 4. There are 14 residues in the CDR3. The CDR3 reads CASSLTAGADTQYF. The CDR3 DNA is TGTGCCAGCAGCTTAACAGCGGGGGCCGATACGCAGTATTTT.

This clone was seen only once. V usage is TRBV25-1 and J usage is TRBJ2-7, with TRBD2 identical over 10 bases. V dropped 3 bases and J dropped 3; count of bases not matched to a gene: 5. Germline CDR1 is MGHDK and CDR2 is SYGVNS. The CDR3 extends over 15 amino acids. The CDR3 sequence: CASSDILAGDYEQYF. The CDR3 DNA reads TGTGCCAGCAGTGATATCCTAGCGGGGGACTACGAGCAGTACTTC.

The V call is TRBV18, the J call TRBJ1-1; tentatively, D is TRBD1 (6 bases). V lost 3 bases and J lost 1, with 12 bases in between. The germline gives CDR1 KGHSH, CDR2 LQKENI. CDR3 length: 15 residues. CDR3: CASSPMQGQNTEAFF. The CDR3 bases are TGTGCCAGCTCACCCATGCAGGGACAGAACACTGAAGCTTTCTTT. The full variable domain, rest sourced from reference TRBV18 and TRBJ1-1, is NAGVMQNPRHLVRRRGQEARLRCSPMKGHSHVYWYRQLPEEGLKFMVYLQKENIIDESGMPKERFSAEFPKEGPSILRIQQVVRGDSAAYFCASSPMQGQNTEAFFGQGTRLTVV.

The chain recombines TRBV9 with TRBJ2-3; no reliable D call. Between the trimmed V and J ends, which lost 4 bases and 0 bases, there was a span of 6 bases. Germline V gene sequence: CDR1 SGDLS, CDR2 YYNGEE. The CDR3 has 13 residues. The CDR3: CASSPASTDTQYF. DNA of the CDR3: TGTGCCAGCAGCCCCGCTAGCACAGATACGCAGTATTTT.

The rearrangement links TRBV21-1 to TRBJ2-2; the D call in the table, TRBD2, was not verified against the DNA. TRBV21-1 is a documented pseudogene. The CDR3 covers 12 residues. The CDR3 reads CASSLLDGELFF. CDR3 nucleotides: TGTGCCAGCAGCTTACTAGACGGGGAGCTGTTTTTT.

The chain is built from TRBV5-3 and TRBJ2-5; TRBD2 matches at 13 bases. TRBV5-3 is marked as an open reading frame, function uncertain. The CDR3 is 17 residues long. V lost 0 bases and J lost 1; bases outside the gene matches: 3. CDR3: CARSLEGLAGIQETQYF. CDR3 coding DNA: TGTGCCAGAAGCTTGGAGGGACTAGCGGGGATCCAAGAGACCCAGTACTTC.

In its sample, this clone was seen once. The chain joins TRBV6-1 to TRBJ2-2; D uncertain. The germline CDR1 and CDR2 sequences are MNHNS and SASEGT. V was clipped by 8 bases and J by 4 bases, with 17 bases between them. This CDR3 is built from 15 residues. In DNA form, the CDR3 reads TGTGCCAGCGCAGCCTCCAAGGTTAGCACCGGGGAGCTGTTTTTT. Translating it yields CASAASKVSTGELFF.

This clone turned up a few times. Distinct nucleotide sequences in the sample also encode this CDR3. The chain carries TRBV5-1 and TRBJ1-4; D is unresolved. This CDR3 comprises 14 residues. The V end lost 0 bases, the J end lost 2 bases, and 5 bases lay between the germline ends. Per germline, CDR1 SGHRS and CDR2 YFSETQ. The chain's CDR3 is CASSLGGTNEKLFF. The CDR3 region has the DNA TGCGCCAGCAGCTTGGGTGGGACTAATGAAAAACTGTTTTTT.

The genes are TRBV7-8 and TRBJ2-6; D remains unclear. Looked up from germline, CDR1 is SGHVS and CDR2 is FQNEAQ. V was cut by 5 bases and J by 0 bases, with 8 bases left in between. The CDR3 is 15 amino acids. CDR3 amino acids: CASSLSDSGANVLTF. DNA of the CDR3: TGTGCCAGCAGCCTGTCGGACTCTGGGGCCAACGTCCTGACTTTC.

This sequence joins TRBV7-9 and TRBJ2-2; D may be TRBD1 or TRBD2 (5 bases each). There are 16 residues in the CDR3. Germline loops: CDR1 SEHNR, CDR2 FQNEAQ (reference sequence). V lost 5 bases and J 2 bases, leaving 15 bases between the germline ends. The CDR3 sequence is CASSPSGTLNTGELFF. In DNA form, the CDR3 reads TGTGCCAGCAGCCCCAGTGGGACCCTTAACACCGGGGAGCTGTTTTTT.

This chain connects TRBV30 to TRBJ2-5, with D maybe TRBD1 (5 bases). This CDR3 has 14 amino acids. Looked up from germline, CDR1 is GTSNPN and CDR2 is SVGIG (reference sequence). V was cut by 1 base and J by 4 bases, with 13 bases left in between. The CDR3 protein is CAWSGSRARETQYF. The CDR3 DNA is TGTGCCTGGAGTGGGTCCAGGGCCCGAGAGACCCAGTACTTC. Full variable domain (missing parts from reference TRBV30 and TRBJ2-5): SQTIHQWPATLVQPVGSPLSLECTVEGTSNPNLYWYRQAAGRGLQLLFYSVGIGQISSEVPQNLSASRPQDRQFILSSKKLLLSDSGFYLCAWSGSRARETQYFGPGTRLLVL.

The chain carries TRBV27 and TRBJ2-2, with 10 bases aligning to TRBD1. Germline CDR1 reads MNHEY; CDR2 reads SMNVEV (reference sequence). Trimming at V came to 3 bases and at J to 0 bases, leaving 10 bases not matched to a gene. The CDR3 is 19 amino acids. The CDR3 reads CASSFPRDRGFANTGELFF. In DNA, the CDR3 is TGTGCCAGCAGTTTCCCCCGGGACAGGGGTTTCGCGAACACCGGGGAGCTGTTTTTT.

This chain links TRBV5-1 with TRBJ2-3, with TRBD2 matching 13 bases. The J segment lost 2 bases and the V segment lost 2 bases, leaving 5 bases of the junction unmatched. This CDR3 region has 17 residues. Per the germline V gene, CDR1 is SGHRS and CDR2 is YFSETQ. CDR3 nucleotides: TGCGCCAGCAGCTTACGGACTAGCGGGGGAGACACAGATACGCAGTATTTT. This gives the protein CASSLRTSGGDTDTQYF.

This chain links TRBV30 with TRBJ1-1; maybe TRBD1 (5 bases). This CDR3 is 15 amino acids long. V lost 0 bases, J lost 0 bases, and 11 bases lay in between. CDR1 is GTSNPN and CDR2 is SVGIG in the germline V gene (reference sequence). CDR3 sequence: CAWSVVGTMNTEAFF. The CDR3 DNA reads TGTGCCTGGAGTGTTGTGGGGACTATGAACACTGAAGCTTTCTTT.